The sequence of this T cell receptor beta chain was determined in a study of T cells after yellow fever vaccination. Germline CDR1 SGHAT, CDR2 FQDESV (reference sequence). V trimming: 8 bases; J trimming: 4 bases; junction bases outside the gene matches: 16. This CDR3 region has 17 residues. Notes on this clonotype: Antigen specificity is unknown.

Study-wide results and caveats: In FACS-sorted repertoires, abundant clonotypes from the bulk population could appear as contaminants. It was the secondary response that reached its peak faster, day 5 versus 15, but it was weaker. Most clones from primary vaccination were detected again post-booster (just over 95% CD4, around 88% CD8). Some clonotypes, a small share, were shared between CD4 and CD8 compartments.

In TCRdb, the 5' RACE reads were re-called with MiXCR into one record per CDR3 protein. The table has some 110,000 distinct CDR3 sequences, roughly 8.4% seen once. This clonotype originated in a man aged 25 to 40 who received the YFV17D yellow fever vaccine. Source: CD8+ T cells sorted from PBMCs, taken 45 days after the yellow fever booster vaccination. The V call is TRBV11-1, the J call TRBJ1-5; 8 nucleotides agree with TRBD1. CDR3 protein: CASPWTGTSGRNQPQHF. CDR3 sequence (DNA): TGTGCCAGCCCCTGGACAGGGACGAGCGGTCGAAATCAGCCCCAGCATTTT.